The 15 T cell receptor beta chains below were found in one sample sequenced in a study of shared clonotypes between healthy human individuals (TCRdb year 2020). The method behind the library was the immunoSEQ multiplex PCR assay. Not all clones reach the TCRdb copy of this immuneACCESS table, which keeps in-frame sequences only. Checked studies attribute under half of the gap to unresolved V genes and leave the rest unexplained. In all, the sample holds around 1 million clones, and 76% of those were seen once. Of the sample, roughly 1.5% falls within the top ten clones. The sequenced sample consisted of memory CD4+ T cells sorted from blood. In light of the paper, this sample's cell subset or site label describes: CD45RA-negative fraction. The receptors stem from a man between 18 and 29 years old in good health.

The chain uses TRBV6-6 and TRBJ1-3; possible D gene TRBD1, 5 bases. CDR1 is MNHNY and CDR2 is SVGAGI in the germline V gene (reference sequence). Trimming pared 6 bases from V and 6 bases from J, leaving 15 bases between. CDR3 length: 14 residues. This chain's CDR3 is CASRAGPGENTIYF. The CDR3 DNA sequence: TGTGCCAGCAGGGCGGGACCGGGGGAAAACACCATATATTTT.

The chain couples TRBV27 to TRBJ2-7; D not certain. Germline CDR1 and CDR2: MNHEY and SMNVEV (reference sequence). Trimming stripped 2 bases from V and 3 bases from J, with 29 bases between. The CDR3 runs 20 residues. The CDR3 loop is CASSLRPAGPSTVLIYEQYF. The CDR3 DNA follows: TGTGCCAGCAGTTTACGCCCTGCAGGCCCTTCGACGGTCCTTATCTACGAGCAGTACTTC.

CDR3 nucleotide sequence: TGTGCCAGCAGCTTGTCAGGGTACAACTATGGCTACACCTTC. Translation: CASSLSGYNYGYTF. This chain uses TRBV5-4 with TRBJ1-2; maybe TRBD1 (5 bases). Trimming cost V 1 base and J 2 bases, with 9 bases left between them. From germline, CDR1 is SGHNT and CDR2 YYREEE (reference sequence). This CDR3 has 14 amino acids.

This clone is a singleton in its sample. The J gene is TRBJ2-5, the V gene TRBV6-5; 7 bases map to TRBD2. J was trimmed by 5 bases and V by 2 bases; bases with no gene match: 5. The germline V gene has CDR1 MNHEY and CDR2 SVGAGI. The CDR3 extends over 14 amino acids. The CDR3 reads CASSYTAGEETQYF. The CDR3 nucleotides are TGTGCCAGCAGTTACACGGCGGGGGAGGAGACCCAGTACTTC.

J is TRBJ1-1 and V is TRBV7-2; a weak D match, TRBD1 (5 bases). Per the germline V gene, CDR1 is SGHTA and CDR2 is FQGNSA. The CDR3 runs to 15 residues. V lost 2 bases, J lost 0 bases, and 10 bases lay in between. The DNA for the CDR3 is TGTGCCAGCAGCTTAAATCCAGGGATGAACACTGAAGCTTTCTTT. Its translation is CASSLNPGMNTEAFF.

This CDR3 is CASSPQGAIEKTQYF. For the CDR3, the DNA is TGCGCCAGCAGCCCACAGGGGGCGATTGAGAAGACCCAGTACTTC. The chain is built from TRBV5-1 and TRBJ2-5; 9 bases line up with TRBD1. The CDR3 has 15 residues. The germline V gene has CDR1 SGHRS and CDR2 YFSETQ. Trimming at V came to 4 bases and at J to 6 bases, leaving 10 bases not matched to a gene.

This clone was detected only a few times. This sequence joins TRBV27 and TRBJ1-5; D possibly corresponds to TRBD1 (6 bases). Germline V gives CDR1 MNHEY, CDR2 SMNVEV (reference sequence). This CDR3 comprises 14 residues. Trimming cost V 6 bases and J 5 bases, with 14 bases left between them. CDR3 coding DNA: TGTGCCAGCAGAGCACAGGGAACAGATCAGCCCCAGCATTTT. It is translated as CASRAQGTDQPQHF.

The chain uses TRBV7-2 and TRBJ1-4; no clear D gene. Germline V CDR1 and CDR2: SGHTA, FQGNSA. This CDR3 is built from 13 residues. V lost 5 bases and J 8 bases, leaving 12 bases between the germline ends. The CDR3 sequence: CASSEFRSEKLFF. For the CDR3, the DNA is TGTGCCAGCAGCGAGTTCCGGTCGGAAAAACTGTTTTTT. Full variable domain (remainder filled in from reference TRBV7-2 and TRBJ1-4): GAGVSQSPSNKVTEKGKDVELRCDPISGHTALYWYRQSLGQGLEFLIYFQGNSAPDKSGLPSDRFSAERTGGSVSTLTIQRTQQEDSAVYLCASSEFRSEKLFFGSGTQLSVL.

The chain employs TRBV5-1 and TRBJ2-5, with 8 bases identical to TRBD2. CDR1 is SGHRS, CDR2 YFSETQ, per germline. The CDR3 totals 15 residues. The trim removed 4 bases at V and 4 bases at J, leaving 9 bases unmatched. The CDR3 here is CASSPYRGGTETQYF. The CDR3 DNA sequence: TGCGCCAGCAGCCCCTACCGGGGGGGTACAGAGACCCAGTACTTC.

Worth noting for this clone: In the same sample, other DNA sequences code for this CDR3. J is TRBJ1-5 and V is TRBV5-6; no definite D call. The CDR3 is 15 residues long. V lost 0 bases, J lost 0 bases, and 7 bases lay in between. Germline loops: CDR1 SGHDT, CDR2 YYEEEE. The DNA for the CDR3 is TGTGCCAGCAGCTTGGGTCAGTATAGCAATCAGCCCCAGCATTTT. Translated: CASSLGQYSNQPQHF. The whole variable domain, filled in from reference TRBV5-6 and TRBJ1-5, reads DAGVTQSPTHLIKTRGQQVTLRCSPKSGHDTVSWYQQALGQGPQFIFQYYEEEERQRGNFPDRFSGHQFPNYSSELNVNALLLGDSALYLCASSLGQYSNQPQHFGDGTRLSIL.

The genes are TRBV30 and TRBJ2-6; possibly TRBD1 for D (5 bases). The germline CDR1 and CDR2 sequences are GTSNPN and SVGIG (reference sequence). The CDR3 has 18 amino acids. The V and J ends lost 1 base and 1 base respectively, with 17 bases between them. The CDR3 DNA is TGTGCCTGGAGTGGCCTAGTGGGGCGCGATTCTGGGGCCAACGTCCTGACTTTC. This codes for CAWSGLVGRDSGANVLTF.

The rearrangement uses TRBV15 and TRBJ1-1, with 8 bases fitting TRBD1. The germline V gene has CDR1 LNHNV and CDR2 YYDKDF (reference sequence). CDR3 size: 15 residues. Trimming took 5 bases from V and 1 from J; bases not matched to a gene: 6. The CDR3 sequence: CATSWGQAANTEAFF. In nucleotides, the CDR3 is TGTGCCACCAGCTGGGGACAGGCGGCGAACACTGAAGCTTTCTTT.

The chain links TRBV7-9 to TRBJ1-6; the D gene is possibly TRBD1 (5 bases). This CDR3 region has 14 residues. The ends were cut back, 5 bases at V and 7 bases at J, with 12 bases in the middle. CDR1 and CDR2 from the germline V gene are SEHNR and FQNEAQ (reference sequence). The CDR3 spells CASSQGVPNSPLHF. Written as DNA, the CDR3 is TGTGCCAGCAGCCAAGGGGTTCCGAATTCACCCCTCCACTTT.

This chain joins TRBV29-1 and TRBJ2-3; TRBD1 aligns across 7 bases. CDR1 is SQVTM and CDR2 is ANQGSEA in the germline V gene. This CDR3 spans 14 amino acids. V shed 6 bases and J 2 bases; nucleotides not matched to a gene: 8. CDR3: CSVGDRAYTDTQYF. The CDR3 nucleotides are TGCAGCGTGGGTGACAGGGCCTACACAGATACGCAGTATTTT.

The chain couples TRBV10-3 to TRBJ1-4; TRBD1 matches 7 bases. The CDR3 is 15 amino acids. V lost 5 bases, J lost 4 bases, and 7 bases stayed unmatched. Germline-derived CDR1 and CDR2 are ENHRY and SYGVKD. CDR3 bases: TGTGCCATCAGTCCAGGACAGGATGATAATGAAAAACTGTTTTTT. Protein sequence: CAISPGQDDNEKLFF.